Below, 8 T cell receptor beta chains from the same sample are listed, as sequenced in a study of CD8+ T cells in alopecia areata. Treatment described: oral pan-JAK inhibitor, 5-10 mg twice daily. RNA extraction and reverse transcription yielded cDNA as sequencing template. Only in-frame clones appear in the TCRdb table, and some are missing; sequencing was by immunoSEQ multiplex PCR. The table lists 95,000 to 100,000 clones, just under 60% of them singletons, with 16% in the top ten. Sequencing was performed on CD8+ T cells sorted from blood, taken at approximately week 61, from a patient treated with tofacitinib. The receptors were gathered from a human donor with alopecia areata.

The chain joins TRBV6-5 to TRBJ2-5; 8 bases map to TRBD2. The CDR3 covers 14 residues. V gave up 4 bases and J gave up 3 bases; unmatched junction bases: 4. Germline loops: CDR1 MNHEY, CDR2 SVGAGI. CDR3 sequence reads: CASSSGTRKETQYF. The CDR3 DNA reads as TGTGCCAGCAGTTCCGGGACTAGGAAAGAGACCCAGTACTTC.

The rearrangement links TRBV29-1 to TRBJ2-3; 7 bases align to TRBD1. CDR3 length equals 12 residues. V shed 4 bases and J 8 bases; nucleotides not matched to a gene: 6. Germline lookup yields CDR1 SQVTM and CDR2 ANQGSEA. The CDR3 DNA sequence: TGCAGCGTTGTAGTGGCAGGGGGTACGCAGTATTTT. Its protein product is CSVVVAGGTQYF.

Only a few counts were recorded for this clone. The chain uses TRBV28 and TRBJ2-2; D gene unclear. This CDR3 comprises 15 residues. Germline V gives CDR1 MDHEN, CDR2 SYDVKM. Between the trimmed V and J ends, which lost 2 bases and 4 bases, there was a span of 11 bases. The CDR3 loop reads CASSLTVAGTGELFF. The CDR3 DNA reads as TGTGCCAGCAGTTTAACGGTTGCCGGCACCGGGGAGCTGTTTTTT.

The CDR3 is CASSFGVEQYF. The CDR3 nucleotides read TGTGCCAGCAGTTTCGGGGTCGAGCAGTACTTC. This sequence joins TRBV27 and TRBJ2-7, with D possibly being TRBD2 (5 bases). The CDR3 has 11 amino acids. The V gene lost 3 bases and the J gene lost 6 bases, with 6 bases spanning the gap. Germline CDR1 MNHEY, CDR2 SMNVEV (reference sequence).

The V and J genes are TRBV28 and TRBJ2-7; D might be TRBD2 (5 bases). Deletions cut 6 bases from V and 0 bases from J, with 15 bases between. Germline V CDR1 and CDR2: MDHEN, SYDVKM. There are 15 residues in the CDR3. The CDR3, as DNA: TGTGCCAGCAGCACCGGACGGGGATACTCCTACGAGCAGTACTTC. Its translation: CASSTGRGYSYEQYF.

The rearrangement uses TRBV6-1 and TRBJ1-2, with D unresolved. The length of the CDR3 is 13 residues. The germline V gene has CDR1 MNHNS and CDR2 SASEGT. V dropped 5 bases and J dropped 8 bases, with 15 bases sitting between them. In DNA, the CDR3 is TGTGCCAGCAGTTCCCCGATGGGTACCGGCTACACCTTC. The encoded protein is CASSSPMGTGYTF.

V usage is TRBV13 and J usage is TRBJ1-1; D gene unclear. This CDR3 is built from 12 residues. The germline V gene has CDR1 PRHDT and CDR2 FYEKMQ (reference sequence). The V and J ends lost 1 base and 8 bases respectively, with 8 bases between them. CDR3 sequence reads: CASSLVEEEAFF. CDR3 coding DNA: TGTGCCAGCAGCTTAGTCGAAGAAGAAGCTTTCTTT.

The CDR3 here is CASSPGGYNEQFF. CDR3 DNA sequence: TGCGCCAGCAGCCCAGGGGGTTACAATGAGCAGTTCTTC. The chain recombines TRBV5-1 with TRBJ2-1; 7 bases line up with TRBD1. This CDR3 has 13 residues. Germline CDR1 and CDR2: SGHRS and YFSETQ. V shed 4 bases and J 4 bases; nucleotides not matched to a gene: 2.